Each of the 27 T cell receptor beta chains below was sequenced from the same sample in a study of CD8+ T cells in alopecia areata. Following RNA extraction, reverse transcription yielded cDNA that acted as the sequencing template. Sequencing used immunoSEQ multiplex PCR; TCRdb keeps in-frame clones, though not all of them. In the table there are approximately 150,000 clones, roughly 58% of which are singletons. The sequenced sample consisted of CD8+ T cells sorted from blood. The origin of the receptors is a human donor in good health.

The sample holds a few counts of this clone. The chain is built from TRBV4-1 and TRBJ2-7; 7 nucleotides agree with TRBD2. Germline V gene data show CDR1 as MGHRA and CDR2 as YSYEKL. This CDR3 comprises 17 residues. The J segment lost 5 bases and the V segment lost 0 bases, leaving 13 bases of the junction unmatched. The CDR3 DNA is TGCGCCAGCAGCCAAGATCCCCCGGGGAGGGGATTCCACGAGCAGTACTTC. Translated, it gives CASSQDPPGRGFHEQYF.

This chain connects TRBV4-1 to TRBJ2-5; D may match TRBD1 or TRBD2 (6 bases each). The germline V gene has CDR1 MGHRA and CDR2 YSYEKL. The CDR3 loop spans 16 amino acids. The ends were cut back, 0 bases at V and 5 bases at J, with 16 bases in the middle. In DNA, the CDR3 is TGCGCCAGCAGCCAAGATCCTTGGTTAGGGGGGGAGACCCAGTACTTC. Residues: CASSQDPWLGGETQYF.

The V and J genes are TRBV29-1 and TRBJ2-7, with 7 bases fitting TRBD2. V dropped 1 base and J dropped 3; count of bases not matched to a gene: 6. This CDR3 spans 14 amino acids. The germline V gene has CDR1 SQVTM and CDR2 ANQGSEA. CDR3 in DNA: TGCAGCGTTGAAGGGGCTAGCGGAGACTACGAGCAGTACTTC. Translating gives CSVEGASGDYEQYF.

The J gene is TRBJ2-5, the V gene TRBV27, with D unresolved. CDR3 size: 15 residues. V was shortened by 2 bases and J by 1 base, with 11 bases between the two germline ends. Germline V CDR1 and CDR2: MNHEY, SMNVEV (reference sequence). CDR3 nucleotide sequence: TGTGCCAGCAGTTTAGGCGTGGGTTTCCAAGAGACCCAGTACTTC. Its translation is CASSLGVGFQETQYF.

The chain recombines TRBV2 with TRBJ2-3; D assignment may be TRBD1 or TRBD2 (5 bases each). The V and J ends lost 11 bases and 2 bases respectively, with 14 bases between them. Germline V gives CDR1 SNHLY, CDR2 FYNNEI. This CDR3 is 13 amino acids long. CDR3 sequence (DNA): TGTGCCCACTGGGGGAAAGACACAGATACGCAGTATTTT. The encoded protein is CAHWGKDTDTQYF.

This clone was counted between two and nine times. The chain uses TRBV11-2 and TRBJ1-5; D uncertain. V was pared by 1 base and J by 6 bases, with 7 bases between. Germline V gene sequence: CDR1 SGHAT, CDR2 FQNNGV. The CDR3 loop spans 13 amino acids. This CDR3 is CASSLGAVQPQHF. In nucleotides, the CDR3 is TGTGCCAGCAGCTTAGGGGCGGTTCAGCCCCAGCATTTT.

The CDR3 spells CASSLEFVGTEAFF. The CDR3 DNA follows: TGCGCCAGCAGCCTCGAGTTCGTCGGCACTGAAGCTTTCTTT. The J gene is TRBJ1-1, the V gene TRBV5-1; D is unresolved. Trimming removed 4 bases at V and 4 bases at J, with 14 bases between. The CDR3 consists of 14 residues. Germline V CDR1 and CDR2: SGHRS, YFSETQ.

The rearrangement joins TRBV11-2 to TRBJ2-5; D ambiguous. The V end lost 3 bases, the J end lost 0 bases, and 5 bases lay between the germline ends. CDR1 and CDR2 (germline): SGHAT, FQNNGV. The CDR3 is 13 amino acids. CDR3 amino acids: CASSLENQETQYF. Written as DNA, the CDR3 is TGTGCCAGCAGCTTGGAGAACCAAGAGACCCAGTACTTC.

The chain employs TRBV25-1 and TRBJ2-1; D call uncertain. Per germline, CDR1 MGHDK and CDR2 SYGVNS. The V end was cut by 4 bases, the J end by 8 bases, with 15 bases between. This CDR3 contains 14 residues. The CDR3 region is CASSGRASVDEQFF. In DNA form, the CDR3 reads TGTGCCAGCAGTGGCCGGGCAAGTGTAGATGAGCAGTTCTTC.

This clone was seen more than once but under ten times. The CDR3 reads CASSYTHGRRYEQYF. CDR3 bases: TGTGCCAGCAGTTACACTCATGGCCGCAGGTACGAGCAGTACTTC. The chain joins TRBV6-5 to TRBJ2-5; D not certain. The J call may be faulty, since TRBJ2-7 better matches the DNA end. This CDR3 spans 15 amino acids. CDR1 and CDR2 from the germline V gene are MNHEY and SVGAGI.

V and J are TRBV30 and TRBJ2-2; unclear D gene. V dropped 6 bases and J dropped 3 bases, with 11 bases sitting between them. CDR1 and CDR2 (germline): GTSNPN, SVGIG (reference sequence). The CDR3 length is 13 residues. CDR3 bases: TGTGCCTGCCTAGGGTTCTACACCGGGGAGCTGTTTTTT. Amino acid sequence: CACLGFYTGELFF.

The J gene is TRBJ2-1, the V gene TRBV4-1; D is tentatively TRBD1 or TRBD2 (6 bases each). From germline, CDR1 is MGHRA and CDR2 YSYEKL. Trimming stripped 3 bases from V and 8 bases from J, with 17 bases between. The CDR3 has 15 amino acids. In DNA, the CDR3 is TGCGCCAGCAGCCAGGGTGGACAAGGGGGGTATGAGCAGTTCTTC. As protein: CASSQGGQGGYEQFF.

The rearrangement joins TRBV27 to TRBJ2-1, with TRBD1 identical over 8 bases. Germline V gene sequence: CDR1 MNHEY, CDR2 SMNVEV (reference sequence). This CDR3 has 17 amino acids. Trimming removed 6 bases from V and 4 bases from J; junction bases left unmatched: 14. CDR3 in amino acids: CASSRTGSAIRYNEQFF. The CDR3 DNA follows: TGTGCCAGCAGCCGGACAGGGAGCGCGATTAGGTACAATGAGCAGTTCTTC.

Here the CDR3 DNA reads TGTGCCAGCAGCTCGGGACTAGTGCTTAACCGTTGGGAGCAGTACTTC. As protein: CASSSGLVLNRWEQYF. The chain combines TRBV5-6 with TRBJ2-7; 8 nucleotides line up with TRBD2. There are 16 residues in the CDR3. Germline CDR1 SGHDT, CDR2 YYEEEE. The trim removed 3 bases at V and 7 bases at J, leaving 15 bases unmatched.

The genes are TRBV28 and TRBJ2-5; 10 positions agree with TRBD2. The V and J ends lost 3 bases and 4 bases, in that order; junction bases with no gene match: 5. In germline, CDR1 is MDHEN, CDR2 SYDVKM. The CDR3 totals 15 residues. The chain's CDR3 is CASSLSGRAAETQYF. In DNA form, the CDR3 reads TGTGCCAGCAGTTTGAGCGGGAGGGCCGCAGAGACCCAGTACTTC.

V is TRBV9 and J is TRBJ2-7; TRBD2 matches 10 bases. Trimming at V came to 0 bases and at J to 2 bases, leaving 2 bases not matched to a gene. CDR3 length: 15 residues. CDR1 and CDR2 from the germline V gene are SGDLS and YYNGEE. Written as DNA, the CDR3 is TGTGCCAGCAGCGTAGCTAGCGGGGGAACCTACGAGCAGTACTTC. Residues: CASSVASGGTYEQYF.

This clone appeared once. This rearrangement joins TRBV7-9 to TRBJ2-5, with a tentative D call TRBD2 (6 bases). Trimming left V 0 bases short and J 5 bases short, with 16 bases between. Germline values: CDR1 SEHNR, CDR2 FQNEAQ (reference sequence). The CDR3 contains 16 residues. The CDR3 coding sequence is TGTGCCAGCAGCTTAGCGCGGAAAGGACGGGGGGAGACCCAGTACTTC. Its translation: CASSLARKGRGETQYF.

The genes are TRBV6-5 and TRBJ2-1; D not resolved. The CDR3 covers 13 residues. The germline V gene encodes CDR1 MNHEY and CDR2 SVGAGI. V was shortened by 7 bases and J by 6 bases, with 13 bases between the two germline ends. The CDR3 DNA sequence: TGTGCCAGCACTCGTAAGGCGTCCAATGAGCAGTTCTTC. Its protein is CASTRKASNEQFF.

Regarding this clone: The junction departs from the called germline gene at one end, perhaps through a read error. CDR3 DNA: TGCAGTGCTAGAGAGGGGGACATCTTC. Protein sequence: CSAREGDIF. The rearrangement joins TRBV20-1 to TRBJ2-1; maybe TRBD1 (6 bases). Looked up from germline, CDR1 is DFQATT and CDR2 is SNEGSKA (reference sequence). CDR3 size: 9 residues.

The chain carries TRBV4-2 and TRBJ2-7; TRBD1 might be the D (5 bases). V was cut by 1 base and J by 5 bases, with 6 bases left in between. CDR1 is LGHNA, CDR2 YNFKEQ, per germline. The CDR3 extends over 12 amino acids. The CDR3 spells CASSQGGDEQYF. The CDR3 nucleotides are TGTGCCAGCAGCCAAGGGGGCGACGAGCAGTACTTC.

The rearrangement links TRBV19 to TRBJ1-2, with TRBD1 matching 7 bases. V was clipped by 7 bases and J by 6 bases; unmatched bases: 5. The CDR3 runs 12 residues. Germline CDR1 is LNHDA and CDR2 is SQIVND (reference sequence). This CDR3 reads CASNRGHDGYTF. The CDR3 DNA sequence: TGTGCCAGTAACAGGGGTCACGATGGCTACACCTTC.

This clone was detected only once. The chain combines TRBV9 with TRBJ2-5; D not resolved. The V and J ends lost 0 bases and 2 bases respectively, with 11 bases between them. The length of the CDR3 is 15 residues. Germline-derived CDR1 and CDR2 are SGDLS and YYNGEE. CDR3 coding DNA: TGTGCCAGCAGCGTAGAGGCCAGTTTACAAGAGACCCAGTACTTC. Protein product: CASSVEASLQETQYF.

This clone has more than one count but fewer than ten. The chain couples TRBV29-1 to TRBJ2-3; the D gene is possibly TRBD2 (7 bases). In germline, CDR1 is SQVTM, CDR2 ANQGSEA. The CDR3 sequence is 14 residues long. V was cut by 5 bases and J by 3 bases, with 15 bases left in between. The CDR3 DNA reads TGCAGCGTTCCGCGGGGGCCTCGGACAGATACGCAGTATTTT. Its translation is CSVPRGPRTDTQYF.

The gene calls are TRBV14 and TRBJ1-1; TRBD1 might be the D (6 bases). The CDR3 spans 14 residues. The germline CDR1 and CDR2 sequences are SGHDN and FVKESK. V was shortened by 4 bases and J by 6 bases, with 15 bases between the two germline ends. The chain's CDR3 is CASSRDTRGSEAFF. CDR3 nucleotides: TGTGCCAGCAGCCGAGACACAAGGGGGTCTGAAGCTTTCTTT. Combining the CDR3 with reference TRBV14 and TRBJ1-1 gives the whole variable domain EAGVTQFPSHSVIEKGQTVTLRCDPISGHDNLYWYRRVMGKEIKFLLHFVKESKQDESGMPNNRFLAERTGGTYSTLKVQPAELEDSGVYFCASSRDTRGSEAFFGQGTRLTVV.

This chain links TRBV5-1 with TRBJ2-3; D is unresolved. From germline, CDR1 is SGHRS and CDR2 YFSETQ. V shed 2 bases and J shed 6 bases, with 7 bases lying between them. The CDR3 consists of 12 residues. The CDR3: CASSLTVDTQYF. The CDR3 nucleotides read TGCGCCAGCAGCTTAACGGTGGATACGCAGTATTTT.

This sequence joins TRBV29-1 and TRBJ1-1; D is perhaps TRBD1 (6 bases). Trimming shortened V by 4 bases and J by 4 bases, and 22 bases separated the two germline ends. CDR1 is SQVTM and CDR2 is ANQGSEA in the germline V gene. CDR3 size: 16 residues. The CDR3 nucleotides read TGCAGCGTTGCCACAGGGAAGGAAGGCACAGGCACTGAAGCTTTCTTT. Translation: CSVATGKEGTGTEAFF.

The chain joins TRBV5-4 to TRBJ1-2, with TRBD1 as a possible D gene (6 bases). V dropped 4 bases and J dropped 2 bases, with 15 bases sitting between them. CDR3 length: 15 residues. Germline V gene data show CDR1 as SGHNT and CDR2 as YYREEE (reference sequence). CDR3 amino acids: CASSRNNRDNYGYTF. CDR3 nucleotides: TGTGCCAGCAGCCGAAATAACAGGGACAACTATGGCTACACCTTC.